The present T cell receptor (beta chain) was sequenced within a study of neurological immune-mediated disorders. One entry per CDR3 protein, called by TCRdb with MiXCR from the 5' RACE reads. The table has 75,000 to 95,000 distinct CDR3 sequences, 17% seen once. Looked up from germline, CDR1 is SGDLS and CDR2 is YYNGEE. J gave up 4 bases and V 1 base, and 3 bases lay outside the gene matches. This CDR3 has 14 residues. This clonotype was seen many times. The origin of this receptor is a middle-aged woman in good health. The sample consisted of PBMCs. The V gene is TRBV9, the J gene TRBJ2-3; 7 bases agree with TRBD2. The CDR3, as DNA: TGTGCCAGCAGCGTAAGCGGGGCGCCAGATACGCAGTATTTT. Translated, it gives CASSVSGAPDTQYF.